What follows is one T cell receptor (beta chain) and its context. What it binds is unknown. The PCR had 60 Vbeta and 13 Jbeta primers. Libraries were prepared by immunoSEQ multiplex PCR; TCRdb keeps only in-frame clonotypes and omits some of them. The data contain approximately 150,000 clones, around 75% of them singletons. Germline CDR1 is MGHDK and CDR2 is SYGVNS. Trimming pared 3 bases from V and 2 bases from J, leaving 12 bases between. The CDR3 runs to 15 residues. The sample comes from a study of cytomegalovirus exposure and HLA in healthy donors. General study points: TCR beta sequences reportedly predicted the HLA-A and HLA-B alleles of most subjects accurately.

This sequence joins TRBV25-1 and TRBJ2-3; D is perhaps TRBD2 (5 bases). This TCR was recovered from a man in his late teens or twenties in good health and CMV-seropositive. Specimen: PBMCs. The CDR3 nucleotides read TGTGCCAGCAGTGATCGGGGATGGGACACAGATACGCAGTATTTT. This translates into CASSDRGWDTDTQYF.